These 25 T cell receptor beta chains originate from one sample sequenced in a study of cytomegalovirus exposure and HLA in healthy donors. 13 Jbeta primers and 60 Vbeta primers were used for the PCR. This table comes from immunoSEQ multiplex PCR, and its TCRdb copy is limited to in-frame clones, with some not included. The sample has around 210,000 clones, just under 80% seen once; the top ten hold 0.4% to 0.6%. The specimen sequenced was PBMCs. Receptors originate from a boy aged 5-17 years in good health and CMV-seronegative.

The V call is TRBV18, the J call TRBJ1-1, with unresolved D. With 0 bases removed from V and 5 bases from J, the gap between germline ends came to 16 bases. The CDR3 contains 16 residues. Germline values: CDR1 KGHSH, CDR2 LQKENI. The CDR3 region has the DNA TGTGCCAGCTCACCACCGGGTACCAAGCGTGTTACTGAAGCTTTCTTT. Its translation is CASSPPGTKRVTEAFF. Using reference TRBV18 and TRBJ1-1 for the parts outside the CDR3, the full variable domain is NAGVMQNPRHLVRRRGQEARLRCSPMKGHSHVYWYRQLPEEGLKFMVYLQKENIIDESGMPKERFSAEFPKEGPSILRIQQVVRGDSAAYFCASSPPGTKRVTEAFFGQGTRLTVV.

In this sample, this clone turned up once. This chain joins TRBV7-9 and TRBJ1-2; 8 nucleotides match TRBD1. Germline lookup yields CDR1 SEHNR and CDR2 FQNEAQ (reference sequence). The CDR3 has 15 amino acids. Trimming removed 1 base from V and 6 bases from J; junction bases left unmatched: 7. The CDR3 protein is CASSLGQGLRDGYTF. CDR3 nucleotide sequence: TGTGCCAGCAGCTTAGGACAGGGGCTAAGGGATGGCTACACCTTC.

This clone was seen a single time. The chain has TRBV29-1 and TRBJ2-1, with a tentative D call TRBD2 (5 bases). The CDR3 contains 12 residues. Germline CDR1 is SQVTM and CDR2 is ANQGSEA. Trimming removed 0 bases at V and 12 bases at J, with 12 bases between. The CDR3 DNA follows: TGCAGCGTTGAAGATGCGACCAGCGGGCAGTTCTTC. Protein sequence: CSVEDATSGQFF.

The CDR3, as DNA: TGTGCCACCCTCACGATCCGGGACAGAGAGAACACTGAAGCTTTCTTT. It translates to CATLTIRDRENTEAFF. V gene TRBV21-1 combines with J gene TRBJ1-1; the table's D call, TRBD1, was not checked against the DNA. TRBV21-1 is shown as a pseudogene. This CDR3 comprises 16 residues.

The chain's CDR3 is CASRVAGGTYNEQFF. DNA of the CDR3: TGTGCCAGCAGAGTAGCGGGGGGGACCTACAATGAGCAGTTCTTC. The gene calls are TRBV5-5 and TRBJ2-1; 11 bases align to TRBD2. Losses at the gene ends were 5 bases for V and 2 bases for J; bases not matched to a gene: 3. CDR3 length: 15 residues. Germline V gene data show CDR1 as SGHKS and CDR2 as YYEKEE (reference sequence).

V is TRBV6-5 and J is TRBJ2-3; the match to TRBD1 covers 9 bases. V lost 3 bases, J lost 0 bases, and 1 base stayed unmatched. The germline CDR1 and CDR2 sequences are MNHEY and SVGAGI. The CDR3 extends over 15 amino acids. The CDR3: CASSYGQGSTDTQYF. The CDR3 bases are TGTGCCAGCAGTTATGGACAGGGGAGCACAGATACGCAGTATTTT.

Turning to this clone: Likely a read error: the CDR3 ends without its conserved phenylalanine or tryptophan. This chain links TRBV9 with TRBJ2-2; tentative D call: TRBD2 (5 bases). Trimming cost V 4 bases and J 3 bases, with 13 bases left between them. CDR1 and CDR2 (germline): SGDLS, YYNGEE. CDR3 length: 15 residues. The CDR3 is CASSTLAFHTGELFL. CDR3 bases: TGTGCCAGCAGCACCTTAGCGTTCCACACCGGGGAGCTGTTTCTT.

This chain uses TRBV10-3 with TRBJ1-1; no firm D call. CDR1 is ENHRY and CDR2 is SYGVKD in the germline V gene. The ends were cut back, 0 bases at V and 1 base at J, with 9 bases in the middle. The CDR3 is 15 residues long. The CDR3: CAISESNPRNTEAFF. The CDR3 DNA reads TGTGCCATCAGTGAGTCGAATCCCAGGAACACTGAAGCTTTCTTT.

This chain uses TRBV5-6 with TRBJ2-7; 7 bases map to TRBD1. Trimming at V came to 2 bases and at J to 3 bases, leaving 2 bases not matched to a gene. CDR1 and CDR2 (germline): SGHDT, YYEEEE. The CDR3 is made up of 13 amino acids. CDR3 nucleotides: TGTGCCAGCAGCTTTCCAGGGGGCTACGAGCAGTACTTC. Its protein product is CASSFPGGYEQYF. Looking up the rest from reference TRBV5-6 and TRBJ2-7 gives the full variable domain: DAGVTQSPTHLIKTRGQQVTLRCSPKSGHDTVSWYQQALGQGPQFIFQYYEEEERQRGNFPDRFSGHQFPNYSSELNVNALLLGDSALYLCASSFPGGYEQYFGPGTRLTVT.

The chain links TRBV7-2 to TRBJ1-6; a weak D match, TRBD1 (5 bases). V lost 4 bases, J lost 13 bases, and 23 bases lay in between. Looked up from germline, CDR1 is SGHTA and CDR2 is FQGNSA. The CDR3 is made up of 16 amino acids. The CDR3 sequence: CASSSHSGMSVFPLHF. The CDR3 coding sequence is TGTGCCAGCAGCTCACACTCAGGGATGTCGGTGTTTCCCCTCCACTTT.

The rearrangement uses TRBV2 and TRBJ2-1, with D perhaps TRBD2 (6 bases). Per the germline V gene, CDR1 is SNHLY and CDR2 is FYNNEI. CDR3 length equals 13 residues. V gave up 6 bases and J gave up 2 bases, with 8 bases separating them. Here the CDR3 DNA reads TGTGCCAGCAGACCGGGGGCCTACAATGAGCAGTTCTTC. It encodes CASRPGAYNEQFF.

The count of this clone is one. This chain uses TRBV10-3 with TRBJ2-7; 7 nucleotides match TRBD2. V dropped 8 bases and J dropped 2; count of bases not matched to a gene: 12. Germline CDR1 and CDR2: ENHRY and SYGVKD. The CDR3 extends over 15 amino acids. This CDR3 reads CAISPSPGLTYEQYF. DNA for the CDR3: TGTGCCATCTCCCCTAGTCCGGGACTAACCTACGAGCAGTACTTC.

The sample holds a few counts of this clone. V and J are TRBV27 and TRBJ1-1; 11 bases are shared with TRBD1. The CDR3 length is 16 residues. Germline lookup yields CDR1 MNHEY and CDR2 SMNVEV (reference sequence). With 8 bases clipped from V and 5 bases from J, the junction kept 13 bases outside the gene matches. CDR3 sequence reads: CASGRTGGVSNTEAFF. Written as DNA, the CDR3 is TGTGCCAGCGGGAGGACAGGGGGCGTGAGTAATACTGAAGCTTTCTTT.

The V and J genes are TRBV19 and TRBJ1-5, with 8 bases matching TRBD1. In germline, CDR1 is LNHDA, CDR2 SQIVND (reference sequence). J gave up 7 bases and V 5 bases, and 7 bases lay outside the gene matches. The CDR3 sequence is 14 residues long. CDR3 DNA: TGTGCCAGTAGTTTTGACAGGGGCGGGCAGCCCCAGCATTTT. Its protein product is CASSFDRGGQPQHF.

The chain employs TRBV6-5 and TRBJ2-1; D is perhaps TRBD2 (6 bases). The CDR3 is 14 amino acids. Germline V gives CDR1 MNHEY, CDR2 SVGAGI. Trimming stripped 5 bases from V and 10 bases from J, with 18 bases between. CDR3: CASSGPGLPREQFF. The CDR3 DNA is TGTGCCAGCAGTGGACCGGGACTCCCGCGGGAGCAGTTCTTC.

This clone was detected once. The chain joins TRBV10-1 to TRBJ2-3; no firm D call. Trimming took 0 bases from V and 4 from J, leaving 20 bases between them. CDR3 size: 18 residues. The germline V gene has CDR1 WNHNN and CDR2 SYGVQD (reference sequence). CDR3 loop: CASSESIETGLQSDTQYF. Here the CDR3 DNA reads TGCGCCAGCAGTGAGTCGATAGAAACTGGTCTTCAATCAGATACGCAGTATTTT.

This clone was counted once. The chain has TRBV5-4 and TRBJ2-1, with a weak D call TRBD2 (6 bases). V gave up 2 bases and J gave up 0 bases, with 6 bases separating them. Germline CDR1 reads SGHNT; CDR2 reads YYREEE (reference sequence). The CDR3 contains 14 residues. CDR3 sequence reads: CASSFGSSYNEQFF. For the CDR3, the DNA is TGTGCCAGCAGCTTCGGGAGCTCCTACAATGAGCAGTTCTTC.

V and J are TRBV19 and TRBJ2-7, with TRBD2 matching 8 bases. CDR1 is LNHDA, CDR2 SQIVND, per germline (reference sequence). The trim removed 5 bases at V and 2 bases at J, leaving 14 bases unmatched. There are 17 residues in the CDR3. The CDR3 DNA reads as TGTGCCAGTAGTTTTCGCGGCAACGGGGGGGATACCTACGAGCAGTACTTC. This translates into CASSFRGNGGDTYEQYF.

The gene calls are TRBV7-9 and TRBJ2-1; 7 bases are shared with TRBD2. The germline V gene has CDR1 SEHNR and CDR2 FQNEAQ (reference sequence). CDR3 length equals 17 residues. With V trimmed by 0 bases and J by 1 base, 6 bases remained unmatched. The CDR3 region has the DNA TGTGCCAGCAGCTTAGCGCTGGGCGGGAGTTCCTACAATGAGCAGTTCTTC. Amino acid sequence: CASSLALGGSSYNEQFF.

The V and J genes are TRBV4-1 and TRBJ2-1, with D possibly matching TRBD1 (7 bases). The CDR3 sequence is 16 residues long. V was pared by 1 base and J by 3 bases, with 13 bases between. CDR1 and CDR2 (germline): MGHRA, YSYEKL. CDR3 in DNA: TGCGCCAGCAGCCAAGTCGGGGGACAGCACTACAATGAGCAGTTCTTC. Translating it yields CASSQVGGQHYNEQFF.

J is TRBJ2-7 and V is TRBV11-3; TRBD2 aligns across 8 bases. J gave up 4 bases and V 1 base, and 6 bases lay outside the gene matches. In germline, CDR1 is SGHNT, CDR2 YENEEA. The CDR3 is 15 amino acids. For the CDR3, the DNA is TGTGCCAGCAGCTTAGCGGGAGGGCCCTCTTACGAGCAGTACTTC. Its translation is CASSLAGGPSYEQYF.

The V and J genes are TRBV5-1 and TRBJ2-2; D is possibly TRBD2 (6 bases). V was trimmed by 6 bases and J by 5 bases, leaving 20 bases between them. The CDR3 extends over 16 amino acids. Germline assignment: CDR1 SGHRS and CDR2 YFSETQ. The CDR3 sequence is CASTHLEGDGTGELFF. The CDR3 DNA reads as TGCGCCAGCACCCACTTGGAGGGAGACGGTACCGGGGAGCTGTTTTTT.

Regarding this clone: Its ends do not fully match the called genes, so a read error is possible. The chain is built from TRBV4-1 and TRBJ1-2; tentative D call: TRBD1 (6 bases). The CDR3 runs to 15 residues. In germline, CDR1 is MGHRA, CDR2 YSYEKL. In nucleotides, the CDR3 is TGCGCCAGCAGCCAAGCGGACAGCGGCCAAGATGGCTACCCCTTC. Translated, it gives CASSQADSGQDGYPF.

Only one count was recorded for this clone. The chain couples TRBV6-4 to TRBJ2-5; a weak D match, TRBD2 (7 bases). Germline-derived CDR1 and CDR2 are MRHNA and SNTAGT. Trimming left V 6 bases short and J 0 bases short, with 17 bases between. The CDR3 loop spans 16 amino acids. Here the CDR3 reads CASRGGREHDQETQYF. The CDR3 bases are TGTGCCAGCAGGGGGGGGCGGGAGCACGACCAAGAGACCCAGTACTTC.

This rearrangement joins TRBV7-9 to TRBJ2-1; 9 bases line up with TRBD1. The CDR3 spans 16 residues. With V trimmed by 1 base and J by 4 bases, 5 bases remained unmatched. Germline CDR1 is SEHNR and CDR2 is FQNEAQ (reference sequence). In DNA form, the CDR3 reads TGTGCCAGCAGCTTAGGAAGGACAGGGGAGTACAATGAGCAGTTCTTC. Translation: CASSLGRTGEYNEQFF.